This paragraph covers one TCR beta chain sequence. What it binds is unknown. The same CDR3 is also encoded by other DNA sequences in this sample. The data originate from a study of a mutant IDH1 vaccine in newly diagnosed glioma. Study-wide context: Onset of vaccination occurred 4-6 weeks following radiotherapy alone, or with temozolomide cycles. Patients arrived already treated with radiotherapy, temozolomide, or both, most having had both.

Time point noted: week 5, during vaccination. With topical imiquimod, each dose of the vaccine consisted of 300 ug of mutant IDH1 20-mer peptide. Repertoires were generated with immunoSEQ multiplex PCR, while TCRdb's copy carries only in-frame clones and drops some. Among around 50,000 clones, around 78% were seen once, and the ten largest hold around 4.9%. CDR1 SQVTM and CDR2 ANQGSEA come from the germline V gene. The CDR3 consists of 11 residues. Trimming pared 6 bases from V and 8 bases from J, leaving 13 bases between. Sequences were derived from PBMCs, sampled from a glioma patient whose treatment included an IDH1 peptide vaccine. This sequence joins TRBV29-1 and TRBJ1-2; the D gene is possibly TRBD1 (6 bases). The clonotype originates from a man between 50 and 59 years old with glioma. The CDR3 region has the DNA TGCAGCGTGGAGCAGGGGAGAGGCTACACCTTC. This translates into CSVEQGRGYTF.